One T cell receptor beta chain is described in this entry. Its antigen is currently unknown. A second PCR of roughly 7 to 11 cycles used a sample-barcoded 5' primer and a J-beta primer mix. TCRdb used MiXCR to reprocess the 5' RACE reads, holding one entry per CDR3 protein. The sample has about 290,000 distinct CDR3 sequences; around 27% are singletons. This sample was included in a study of blood T cells in healthy people across ages. Study findings and constraints: Investigators treated diversity estimates from one million T cells as underestimates. Age showed a roughly linear inverse relationship with TCR beta diversity per million T cells.

From germline, CDR1 is LGHDT and CDR2 YNNKEL (reference sequence). Trimming shortened V by 5 bases and J by 2 bases, and 12 bases separated the two germline ends. The CDR3 has 14 residues. Total RNA, at least 5 micrograms per sample, came from PBMCs. This clonotype was obtained from a woman in her sixties or seventies in good health. The sample taken for sequencing was blood. This rearrangement joins TRBV3-1 to TRBJ1-1; tentatively, D is TRBD1 (6 bases). The CDR3 DNA is TGTGCCAGCAGCGTACAGGGTAAAAACACTGAAGCTTTCTTT. This encodes CASSVQGKNTEAFF.